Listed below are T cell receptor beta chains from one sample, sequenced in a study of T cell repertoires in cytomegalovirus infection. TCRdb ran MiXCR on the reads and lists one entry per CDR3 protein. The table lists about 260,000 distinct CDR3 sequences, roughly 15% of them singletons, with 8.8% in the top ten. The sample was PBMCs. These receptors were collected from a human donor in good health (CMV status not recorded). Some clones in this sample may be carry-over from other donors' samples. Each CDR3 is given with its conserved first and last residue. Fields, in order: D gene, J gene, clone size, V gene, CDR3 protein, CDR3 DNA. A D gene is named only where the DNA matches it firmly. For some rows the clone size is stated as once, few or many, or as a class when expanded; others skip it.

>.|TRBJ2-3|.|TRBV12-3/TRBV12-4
CASSFGPPQGDTQYF
TGTGCCAGCAGTTTTGGGCCTCCCCAGGGAGATACGCAGTATTTT
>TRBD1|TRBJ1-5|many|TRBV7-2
CASSSGTVLDQPQHF
TGTGCCAGCAGCTCCGGGACAGTTCTTGATCAGCCCCAGCATTTT
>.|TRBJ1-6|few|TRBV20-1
CSAVTESSYNSPLHF
TGCAGTGCTGTGACTGAAAGCTCCTATAATTCACCCCTCCACTTT
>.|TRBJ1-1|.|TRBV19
CASTRGTEAFF
TGTGCCAGTACTAGGGGAACTGAAGCTTTCTTT
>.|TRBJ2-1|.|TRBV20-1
CSAPTGMGEQFF
TGCAGTGCGCCGACAGGAATGGGTGAGCAGTTCTTC
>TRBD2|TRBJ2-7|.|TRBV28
CASSINSGASATYEQYF
TGTGCCAGCAGTATTAATAGCGGGGCTTCCGCAACCTACGAGCAGTACTTC
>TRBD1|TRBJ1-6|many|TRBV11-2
CASSHGQGFNSPLHF
TGTGCCAGCAGCCATGGACAGGGGTTTAATTCACCCCTCCACTTT
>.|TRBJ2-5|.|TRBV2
CASSDSGVRETQYF
TGTGCCAGCAGTGATAGTGGGGTTCGGGAGACCCAGTACTTC
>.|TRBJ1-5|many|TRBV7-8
CASSLVGGSNQPQHF
TGTGCCAGCAGCTTAGTCGGGGGGAGCAATCAGCCCCAGCATTTT
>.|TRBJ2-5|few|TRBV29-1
CSGKANTPTQGTQYF
TGCAGCGGCAAAGCTAATACACCCACCCAGGGGACCCAGTACTTC
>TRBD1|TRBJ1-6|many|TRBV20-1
CSAGTGESSPLHF
TGCAGTGCCGGGACAGGGGAAAGCTCACCCCTCCACTTT
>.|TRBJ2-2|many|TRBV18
CASSPAGPGPGELFF
TGTGCCAGCTCACCAGCGGGACCCGGCCCCGGGGAGCTGTTTTTT
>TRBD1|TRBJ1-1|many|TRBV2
CASRYGGGGQGSLNTEAFF
TGTGCCAGCAGGTATGGAGGTGGAGGACAGGGCTCCTTGAACACTGAAGCTTTCTTT
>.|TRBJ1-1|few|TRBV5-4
CASSPPFGQNTEAFF
TGTGCCAGCAGCCCCCCATTTGGGCAGAACACTGAAGCTTTCTTT
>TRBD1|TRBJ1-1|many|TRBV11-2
CASRTTGLSEAFF
TGTGCCAGCAGGACGACAGGGCTCTCTGAAGCTTTCTTT
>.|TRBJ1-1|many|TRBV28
CASSSFLNTEAFF
TGTGCCAGCAGCTCCTTTCTGAACACTGAAGCTTTCTTT
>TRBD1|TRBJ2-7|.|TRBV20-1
CSATGGGFSYEQYF
TGCAGTGCTACAGGGGGCGGGTTTTCCTACGAGCAGTACTTC
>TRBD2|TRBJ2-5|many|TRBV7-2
CASSLTGKAGDQETQYF
TGTGCCAGCAGCTTAACGGGAAAAGCGGGAGATCAAGAGACCCAGTACTTC
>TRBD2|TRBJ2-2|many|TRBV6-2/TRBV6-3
CASSSGGRATGELFF
TGTGCCAGCAGTTCCGGCGGGAGGGCAACCGGGGAGCTGTTTTTT
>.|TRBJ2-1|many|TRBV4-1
CASSQERLAGRNEQFF
TGCGCCAGCAGCCAAGAAAGATTGGCAGGGCGGAATGAGCAGTTCTTC
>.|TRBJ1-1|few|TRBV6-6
CASSYRGPNTEAFF
TGTGCCAGCAGTTACAGAGGCCCTAACACTGAAGCTTTCTTT
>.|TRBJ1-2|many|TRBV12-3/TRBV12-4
CASSLGENYGYTF
TGTGCCAGCAGTTTAGGGGAGAACTATGGCTACACCTTC
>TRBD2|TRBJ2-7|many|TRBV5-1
CASSLTSGSNEQYF
TGCGCCAGCAGCCTTACTAGCGGGTCAAACGAGCAGTACTTC
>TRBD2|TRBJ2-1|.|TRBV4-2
CASSQDLAGGWGGEQFF
TGTGCCAGCAGCCAAGACCTAGCGGGGGGCTGGGGCGGTGAGCAGTTCTTC
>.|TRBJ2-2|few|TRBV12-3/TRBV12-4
CASGDFGELFF
TGTGCCTCCGGGGACTTCGGGGAGCTGTTTTTT
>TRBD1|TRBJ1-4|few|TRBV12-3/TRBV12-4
CASRWTGSGEKLFF
TGTGCCAGCAGGTGGACAGGGAGCGGTGAAAAACTGTTTTTT
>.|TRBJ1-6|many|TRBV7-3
CASSLRHNSPLHF
TGTGCCAGCAGCTTACGGCATAATTCACCCCTCCACTTT
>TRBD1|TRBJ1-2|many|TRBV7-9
CASTPGQGFLDYGYTF
TGTGCCAGCACCCCGGGACAGGGTTTTTTGGACTATGGCTACACCTTC
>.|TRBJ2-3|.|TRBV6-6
CASSYSKDPSTDTQYF
TGTGCCAGCAGTTACTCGAAGGATCCTAGCACAGATACGCAGTATTTT
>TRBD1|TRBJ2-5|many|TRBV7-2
CASSPQTGQETQYF
TGTGCCAGCAGCCCTCAGACAGGGCAAGAGACCCAGTACTTC
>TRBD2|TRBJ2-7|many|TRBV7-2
CASSLRLAQTFGQYF
TGTGCCAGCAGCTTACGACTAGCTCAAACCTTCGGGCAGTACTTC
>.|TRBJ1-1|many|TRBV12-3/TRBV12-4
CASSPTASFTEAFF
TGTGCCAGCAGCCCGACGGCCTCTTTCACTGAAGCTTTCTTT
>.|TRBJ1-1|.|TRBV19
CASNLNSRGLNTEAFF
TGTGCCAGTAACCTTAATTCGCGAGGGCTGAACACTGAAGCTTTCTTT
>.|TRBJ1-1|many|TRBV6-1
CASSQYGGTEAFF
TGTGCCAGCAGTCAATATGGGGGCACTGAAGCTTTCTTT
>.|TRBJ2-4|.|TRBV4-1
CASSHALVDKNIQYF
TGCGCCAGCAGCCACGCCTTGGTGGACAAAAACATTCAGTACTTC
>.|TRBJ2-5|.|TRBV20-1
CSAVGSVQETQYF
TGCAGTGCTGTTGGATCAGTCCAGGAGACCCAGTACTTC
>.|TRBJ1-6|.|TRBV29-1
CSAKGNDGNSPLHF
TGCAGCGCCAAAGGAAACGATGGGAATTCACCCCTCCACTTT
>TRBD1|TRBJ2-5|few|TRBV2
CASRQRTGGQETQYF
TGTGCCAGCAGACAACGGACAGGGGGCCAAGAGACCCAGTACTTC
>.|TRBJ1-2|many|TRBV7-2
CASRQKANYGYTF
TGTGCCAGCAGGCAAAAAGCTAACTATGGCTACACCTTC
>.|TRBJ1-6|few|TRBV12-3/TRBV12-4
CASSSGSNSPLHF
TGTGCCAGCAGCTCGGGGTCGAATTCACCCCTCCACTTT
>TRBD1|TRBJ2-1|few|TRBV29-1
CSVGTGPYNEQFF
TGCAGCGTTGGGACAGGGCCCTACAATGAGCAGTTCTTC
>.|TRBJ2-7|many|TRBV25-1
CASSPTGPYEQYF
TGTGCCAGCAGCCCTACAGGGCCTTACGAGCAGTACTTC
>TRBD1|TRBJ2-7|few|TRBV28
CASSYSRGQGTYEQYF
TGTGCCAGCAGCTACTCTAGGGGACAGGGAACCTACGAGCAGTACTTC
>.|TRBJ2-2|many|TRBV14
CASSQVRVTGELFF
TGTGCCAGCAGCCAAGTCCGGGTGACCGGGGAGCTGTTTTTT
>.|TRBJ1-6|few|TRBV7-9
CASGRGRHYSPLHF
TGTGCCAGCGGAAGGGGACGGCATTATTCACCCCTCCACTTT
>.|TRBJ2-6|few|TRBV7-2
CASRLTGYGANVLTF
TGTGCCAGCAGACTGACCGGCTACGGGGCCAACGTCCTGACTTTC